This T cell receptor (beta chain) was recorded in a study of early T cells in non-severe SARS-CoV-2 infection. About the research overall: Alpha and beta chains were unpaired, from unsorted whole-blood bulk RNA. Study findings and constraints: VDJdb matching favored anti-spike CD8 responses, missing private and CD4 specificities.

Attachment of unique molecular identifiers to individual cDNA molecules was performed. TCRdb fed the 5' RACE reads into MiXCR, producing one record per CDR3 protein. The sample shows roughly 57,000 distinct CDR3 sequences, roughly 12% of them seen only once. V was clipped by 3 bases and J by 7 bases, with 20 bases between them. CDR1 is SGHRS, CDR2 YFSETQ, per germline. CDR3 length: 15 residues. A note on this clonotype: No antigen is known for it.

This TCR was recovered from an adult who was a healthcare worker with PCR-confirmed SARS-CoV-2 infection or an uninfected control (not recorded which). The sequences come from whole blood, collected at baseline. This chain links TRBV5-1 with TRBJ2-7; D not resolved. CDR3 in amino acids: CASSYIGSDLGEQYF. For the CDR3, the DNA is TGCGCCAGCAGCTATATCGGGTCGGATCTTGGGGAGCAGTACTTC.